These T cell receptor beta chains were read from a single sample in a study of blood T cell repertoires in COVID-19. The protocol was immunoSEQ multiplex PCR, while the TCRdb copy is restricted to in-frame clones and leaves out a portion. The table lists 150,000 to 200,000 clones, roughly nine tenths of them singletons. Sample: peripheral blood. The origin of the receptors is a human donor in a cohort sampled during active COVID-19. Each CDR3 is given with its conserved first and last residue. Each record gives: J gene, D gene, V gene, clone size, CDR3 DNA, CDR3 protein. D genes are given only for firm matches. The size field is filled for only some rows; it gives once, few, many or a size class.

J gene: TRBJ2-1
D gene: TRBD2
V gene: TRBV6-5
clone size: .
CDR3 DNA: TGTGCCCATGCTGCCAGCGGGGGGGTTCACAATGAGCAGTTCTTC
CDR3 protein: CAHAASGGVHNEQFF

J gene: TRBJ1-3
D gene: .
V gene: TRBV5-6
clone size: .
CDR3 DNA: TGTGCCAGCAGCTTGGGAGGGACACGAAACACCATATATTTT
CDR3 protein: CASSLGGTRNTIYF

J gene: TRBJ2-1
D gene: TRBD1
V gene: TRBV29-1
clone size: .
CDR3 DNA: TGCAGCGTTGTAACTACAGGGGGCGGGAGAAATGAGCAGTTCTTC
CDR3 protein: CSVVTTGGGRNEQFF

J gene: TRBJ2-7
D gene: TRBD1
V gene: TRBV9
clone size: .
CDR3 DNA: TGTGCCAGCAGCGTAGGAGGGGGCGGGTACGAGCAGTACTTC
CDR3 protein: CASSVGGGGYEQYF

J gene: TRBJ2-7
D gene: TRBD2
V gene: TRBV13
clone size: .
CDR3 DNA: TGTGCCAGCAGCCCCTTAGCGGGAGGGCCCTACGAGCAGTACTTC
CDR3 protein: CASSPLAGGPYEQYF

J gene: TRBJ1-2
D gene: TRBD1
V gene: TRBV11-3
clone size: .
CDR3 DNA: TGTGCCAGCAGCTTATTGGGTGGACAGGGGCCATGGGGCTATGGCTACACCTTC
CDR3 protein: CASSLLGGQGPWGYGYTF

J gene: TRBJ1-2
D gene: .
V gene: TRBV6-2/TRBV6-3
clone size: once
CDR3 DNA: TGTGCCAGCAGTTATAATAATGGAGGAGGCTACACCTTC
CDR3 protein: CASSYNNGGGYTF

J gene: TRBJ2-3
D gene: TRBD1
V gene: TRBV19
clone size: .
CDR3 DNA: TGTGCCAGTACCGACACAGGGGGGACAGATACGCAGTATTTT
CDR3 protein: CASTDTGGTDTQYF

J gene: TRBJ2-1
D gene: TRBD2
V gene: TRBV24-1
clone size: .
CDR3 DNA: TGTGCCACCAGTGAACCCGTAGCGGGTCCCTACAATGAGCAGTTCTTC
CDR3 protein: CATSEPVAGPYNEQFF

J gene: TRBJ2-2
D gene: .
V gene: TRBV5-1
clone size: once
CDR3 DNA: TGCGCCAGCACCTTCGGGAGTAACACCGGGGAGCTGTTTTTT
CDR3 protein: CASTFGSNTGELFF

J gene: TRBJ2-7
D gene: TRBD2
V gene: TRBV9
clone size: few
CDR3 DNA: TGTGCCAGCAGCGTAGATGTAGCGGGGGTCGGCTACGAGCAGTACTTC
CDR3 protein: CASSVDVAGVGYEQYF

J gene: TRBJ2-3
D gene: .
V gene: TRBV3-1/TRBV3-2
clone size: .
CDR3 DNA: TGTGCCAGCAGCTTGGACAGAAGCACAGATACGCAGTATTTT
CDR3 protein: CASSLDRSTDTQYF

J gene: TRBJ2-1
D gene: TRBD2
V gene: TRBV23-1
clone size: .
CDR3 DNA: TGCGCCAGCAGTCAATCGGCGGGGGTGTTAGTACTGATCACTGAGCAGTTCTTC
CDR3 protein: CASSQSAGVLVLITEQFF

J gene: TRBJ2-5
D gene: TRBD2
V gene: TRBV5-1
clone size: .
CDR3 DNA: TGCGCCAGCAGCCAATTAGCGGGGGGGCCGGGAGAGACCCAGTACTTC
CDR3 protein: CASSQLAGGPGETQYF

J gene: TRBJ1-2
D gene: .
V gene: TRBV27
clone size: .
CDR3 DNA: TGTGCCAGCGGAAAGGGAGGTTACTATGGCTACACCTTC
CDR3 protein: CASGKGGYYGYTF

J gene: TRBJ2-3
D gene: TRBD2
V gene: TRBV30
clone size: .
CDR3 DNA: TGTGCCTGGAGTGGAATAGCGGGGGGGCCCACAGATACGCAGTATTTT
CDR3 protein: CAWSGIAGGPTDTQYF

J gene: TRBJ1-1
D gene: .
V gene: TRBV5-1
clone size: .
CDR3 DNA: TGCGCCAGCAGCTTGGGGAGAGGAGTGAACACTGAAGCTTTCTTT
CDR3 protein: CASSLGRGVNTEAFF

J gene: TRBJ2-7
D gene: TRBD1
V gene: TRBV19
clone size: .
CDR3 DNA: TGTGCCAGTTCCGGGACAGGGGGGTCCTACGAGCAGTACTTC
CDR3 protein: CASSGTGGSYEQYF

J gene: TRBJ2-1
D gene: TRBD2
V gene: TRBV30
clone size: .
CDR3 DNA: TGTGCCTGGAGTCCGGGTCTAGCGGGACCTCGAGCGTACAATGAGCAGTTCTTC
CDR3 protein: CAWSPGLAGPRAYNEQFF

J gene: TRBJ1-1
D gene: TRBD1
V gene: TRBV13
clone size: .
CDR3 DNA: TGTGCCAGCAGCACAACGGGACAGGGGGCGATAGCTTTCTTT
CDR3 protein: CASSTTGQGAIAFF

J gene: TRBJ2-7
D gene: TRBD2
V gene: TRBV20-1
clone size: .
CDR3 DNA: TGCAGTGTAAGCGGGGACGAGCAGTACTTC
CDR3 protein: CSVSGDEQYF

J gene: TRBJ1-2
D gene: TRBD1
V gene: TRBV7-9
clone size: .
CDR3 DNA: TGTGCCAGCAGCCCGGGACAGGGGTTCTATGGCTACACCTTC
CDR3 protein: CASSPGQGFYGYTF

J gene: TRBJ1-2
D gene: .
V gene: TRBV25-1
clone size: .
CDR3 DNA: TGTGCCAGCACCAGAGATGGAGTCACCTATGGCTACACCTTC
CDR3 protein: CASTRDGVTYGYTF

J gene: TRBJ2-7
D gene: TRBD1
V gene: TRBV28
clone size: .
CDR3 DNA: TGTGCCAGCAGTTTGGGGTCGTCGGGACAGGGCTCCTACGAGCAGTACTTC
CDR3 protein: CASSLGSSGQGSYEQYF

J gene: TRBJ1-1
D gene: TRBD1
V gene: TRBV6-5
clone size: .
CDR3 DNA: TGTGCCAGCAGTCCACCGACAGGGCGCACTGAAGCTTTCTTT
CDR3 protein: CASSPPTGRTEAFF

J gene: TRBJ2-7
D gene: TRBD2
V gene: TRBV27
clone size: .
CDR3 DNA: TGTGCCAGCATGACCTGGGGCACTAGCGGGGCTCCCTACGAGCAGTACTTC
CDR3 protein: CASMTWGTSGAPYEQYF

J gene: TRBJ2-3
D gene: .
V gene: TRBV6-1
clone size: .
CDR3 DNA: TGTGCCAGCAGTGAAGTTGGCTCGGAGAGGCAGTATTTT
CDR3 protein: CASSEVGSERQYF

J gene: TRBJ2-1
D gene: .
V gene: TRBV10-3
clone size: .
CDR3 DNA: TGTGCCATCAGTGAGTTTACGGGAGAGCAGTTCTTC
CDR3 protein: CAISEFTGEQFF

J gene: TRBJ2-7
D gene: .
V gene: TRBV11-3
clone size: .
CDR3 DNA: TGTGCCAGCAGCTTAATCACCTACGAGCAGTACTTC
CDR3 protein: CASSLITYEQYF

J gene: TRBJ2-7
D gene: .
V gene: TRBV6-2/TRBV6-3
clone size: .
CDR3 DNA: TGTGCCAGCAGTTACGGGGGGAAGAGAACGAGGGAGCAGTACTTC
CDR3 protein: CASSYGGKRTREQYF

J gene: TRBJ2-7
D gene: TRBD1
V gene: TRBV5-5
clone size: .
CDR3 DNA: TGTGCCAGCAGCTTGGCTTTGCAGGGGGCCTACGAGCAGTACTTC
CDR3 protein: CASSLALQGAYEQYF